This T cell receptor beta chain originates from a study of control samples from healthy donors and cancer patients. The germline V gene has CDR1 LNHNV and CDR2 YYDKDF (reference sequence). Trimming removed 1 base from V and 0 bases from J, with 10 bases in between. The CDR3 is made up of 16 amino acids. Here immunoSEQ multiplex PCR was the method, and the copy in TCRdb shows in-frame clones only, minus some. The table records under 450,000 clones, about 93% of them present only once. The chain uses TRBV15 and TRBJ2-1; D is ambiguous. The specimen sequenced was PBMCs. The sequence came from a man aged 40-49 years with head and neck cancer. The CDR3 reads CATSRGGASSYNEQFF. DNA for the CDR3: TGTGCCACCAGCAGAGGTGGAGCTAGCTCCTACAATGAGCAGTTCTTC.